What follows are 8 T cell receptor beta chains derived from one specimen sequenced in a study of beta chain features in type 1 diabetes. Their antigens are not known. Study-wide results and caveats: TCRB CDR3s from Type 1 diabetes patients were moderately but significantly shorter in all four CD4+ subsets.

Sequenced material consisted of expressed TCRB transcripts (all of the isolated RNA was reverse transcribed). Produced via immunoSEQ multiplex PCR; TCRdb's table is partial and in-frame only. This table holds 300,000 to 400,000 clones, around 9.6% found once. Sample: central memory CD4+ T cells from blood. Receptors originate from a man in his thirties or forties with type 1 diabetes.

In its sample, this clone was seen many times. The CDR3 loop is CASGKDNEQFF. CDR3 coding DNA: TGTGCCAGCGGGAAGGACAATGAGCAGTTCTTC. The V call is TRBV2, the J call TRBJ2-1; D ambiguous. The CDR3 contains 11 residues. The germline gives CDR1 SNHLY, CDR2 FYNNEI. Trimming removed 8 bases from V and 5 bases from J, with 7 bases in between.

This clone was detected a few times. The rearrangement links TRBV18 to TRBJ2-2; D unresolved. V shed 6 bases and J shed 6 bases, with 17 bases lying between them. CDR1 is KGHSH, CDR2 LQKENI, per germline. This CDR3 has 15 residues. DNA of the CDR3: TGTGCCAGCTCCGTCGGTCTAGAACAGTCCGGGGAGCTGTTTTTT. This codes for CASSVGLEQSGELFF.

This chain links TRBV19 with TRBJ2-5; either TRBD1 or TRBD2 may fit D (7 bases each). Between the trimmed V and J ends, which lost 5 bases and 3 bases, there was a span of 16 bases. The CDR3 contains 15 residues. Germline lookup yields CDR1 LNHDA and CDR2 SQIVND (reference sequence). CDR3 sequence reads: CASSADRAGEETQYF. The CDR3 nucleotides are TGTGCCAGTAGTGCAGACAGGGCGGGGGAAGAGACCCAGTACTTC.

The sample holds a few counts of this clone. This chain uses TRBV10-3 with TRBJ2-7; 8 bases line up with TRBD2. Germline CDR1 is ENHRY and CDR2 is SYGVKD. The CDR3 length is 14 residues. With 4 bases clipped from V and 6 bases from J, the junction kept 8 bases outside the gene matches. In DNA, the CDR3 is TGTGCCATCAGTGGTTTAGCGGGAAAGAGCGAGCAGTACTTC. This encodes CAISGLAGKSEQYF.

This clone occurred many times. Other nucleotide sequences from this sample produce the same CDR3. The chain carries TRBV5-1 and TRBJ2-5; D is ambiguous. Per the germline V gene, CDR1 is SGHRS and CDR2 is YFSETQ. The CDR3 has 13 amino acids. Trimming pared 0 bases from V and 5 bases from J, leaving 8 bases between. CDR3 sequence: CASSLVVLETQYF. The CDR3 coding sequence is TGCGCCAGCAGCTTGGTGGTTCTGGAGACCCAGTACTTC. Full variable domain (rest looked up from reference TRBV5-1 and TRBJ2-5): KAGVTQTPRYLIKTRGQQVTLSCSPISGHRSVSWYQQTPGQGLQFLFEYFSETQRNKGNFPGRFSGRQFSNSRSEMNVSTLELGDSALYLCASSLVVLETQYFGPGTRLLVL.

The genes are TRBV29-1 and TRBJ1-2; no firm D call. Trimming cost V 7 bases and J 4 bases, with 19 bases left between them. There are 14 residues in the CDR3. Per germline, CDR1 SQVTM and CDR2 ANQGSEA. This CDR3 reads CSALSLGWVYGYTF. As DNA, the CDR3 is TGCAGCGCCTTGAGCCTTGGTTGGGTCTATGGCTACACCTTC.

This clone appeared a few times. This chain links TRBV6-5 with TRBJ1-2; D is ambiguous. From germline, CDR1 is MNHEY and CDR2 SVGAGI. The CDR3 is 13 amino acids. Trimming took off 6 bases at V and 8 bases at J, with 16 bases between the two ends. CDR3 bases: TGTGCCAGCAGCCTGGACGGGTCTAGGGGCTACACCTTC. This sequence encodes CASSLDGSRGYTF.

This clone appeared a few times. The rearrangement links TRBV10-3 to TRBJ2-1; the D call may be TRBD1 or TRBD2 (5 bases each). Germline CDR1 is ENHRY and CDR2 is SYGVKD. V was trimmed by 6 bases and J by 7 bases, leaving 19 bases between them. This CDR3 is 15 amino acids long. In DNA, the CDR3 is TGTGCCATCAGGGACCCGACGCGAGGGGAGAATGAGCAGTTCTTC. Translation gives CAIRDPTRGENEQFF.